A selection of T cell receptor beta chains follows, all from one sample in a study of cytomegalovirus exposure and HLA in healthy donors. The table came from immunoSEQ multiplex PCR; TCRdb's copy has only in-frame clones and leaves some out. The sample has more than 100,000 clones, roughly 70% seen once; the top ten hold roughly 3.3%. The sample consisted of PBMCs. These receptors were obtained from a woman between 45 and 65 years old in good health and CMV-seronegative. CDR3s leave out the opening cysteine and the closing phenylalanine or tryptophan. Clone sizes are given selectively: once, few, many, or a class where the clone is expanded.

j_call clone_size v_call cdr3_aa
TRBJ2-2 . TRBV7-6 ATRRTGELF
TRBJ2-1 . TRBV7-2 ASSFSRRGEQF
TRBJ1-2 . TRBV30 AWSRVPAYGYT
TRBJ1-6 few TRBV27 ASSLSAPLPLH
TRBJ2-7 . TRBV7-9 ASSLLPLTYEQY
TRBJ1-6 . TRBV6-4 ASSLDRVGSPLH
TRBJ1-1 once TRBV11-3 ASSLDSWGQTARGTEAF
TRBJ2-1 few TRBV7-9 ASSQTGSSYNEQF
TRBJ1-2 . TRBV6-1 ASSEGRGPYGYT
TRBJ2-3 once TRBV28 ASKEPPGQTTDTQY
TRBJ2-2 . TRBV7-7 ASSLTGGEGGELF
TRBJ1-5 . TRBV7-2 ASSNRHADQPQH
TRBJ2-2 . TRBV5-1 ASRGLAGNVGELF
TRBJ1-4 . TRBV4-3 ASSQAGTGGNEKLF
TRBJ2-3 . TRBV29-1 SVDGSGGRGWDTQY
TRBJ1-1 . TRBV12-5 ASARARANTEAF
TRBJ1-2 few TRBV19 ASSGTGGVPGYT